The 8 T cell receptor beta chains in this list originate from one sample, sequenced in a study of cytomegalovirus exposure and HLA in healthy donors. 13 Jbeta primers and 60 Vbeta primers were used for the PCR. The repertoire was sequenced with immunoSEQ multiplex PCR; TCRdb's copy has only in-frame clones and lacks some. The sample shows roughly 130,000 clones, less than 85% of them seen only once. The sample comprised PBMCs. These receptor sequences come from a man aged 35 to 55 in good health and CMV-seronegative.

V is TRBV6-5 and J is TRBJ2-3, with 10 positions matching TRBD1. This CDR3 is 14 amino acids long. The germline V gene encodes CDR1 MNHEY and CDR2 SVGAGI. Unmatched junction bases numbered 6, after V lost 5 bases and J lost 7 bases. The CDR3 DNA follows: TGTGCCAGCAGTACCGGGACAGGGGCGAATACGCAGTATTTT. Translation: CASSTGTGANTQYF.

This clone has just one count. The chain recombines TRBV7-6 with TRBJ2-7; no reliable D call. V lost 5 bases to trimming and J lost 0 bases, with 23 bases between them. The length of the CDR3 is 18 residues. Germline V gives CDR1 SGHVS, CDR2 FNYEAQ. Here the CDR3 DNA reads TGTGCCAGCAGCCCCCCTTATTCTGGTAATTGGAGCTCCTACGAGCAGTACTTC. It codes for CASSPPYSGNWSSYEQYF.

This chain joins TRBV30 and TRBJ2-3, with D possibly being TRBD1 (5 bases). The CDR3 runs to 15 residues. Germline V gene sequence: CDR1 GTSNPN, CDR2 SVGIG (reference sequence). Trimming shortened V by 0 bases and J by 0 bases, and 10 bases separated the two germline ends. CDR3 in DNA: TGTGCCTGGAGTGTAGGTCAGGGTAGCACAGATACGCAGTATTTT. Its protein is CAWSVGQGSTDTQYF. The full variable domain, with the rest looked up from reference TRBV30 and TRBJ2-3, is SQTIHQWPATLVQPVGSPLSLECTVEGTSNPNLYWYRQAAGRGLQLLFYSVGIGQISSEVPQNLSASRPQDRQFILSSKKLLLSDSGFYLCAWSVGQGSTDTQYFGPGTRLTVL.

There are a few counts of this clone. The V call is TRBV6-5, the J call TRBJ2-7; D is perhaps TRBD2 (5 bases). Germline V lookup: CDR1 MNHEY, CDR2 SVGAGI. The CDR3 is made up of 13 amino acids. Trimming removed 6 bases from V and 4 bases from J, with 13 bases in between. The CDR3 loop is CASSRGEGYEQYF. Here the CDR3 DNA reads TGTGCCAGCAGCCGAGGTGAGGGTTACGAGCAGTACTTC.

The chain couples TRBV7-9 to TRBJ2-7, with TRBD2 as a possible D gene (5 bases). The V end was cut by 5 bases, the J end by 4 bases, with 18 bases between. Per germline, CDR1 SEHNR and CDR2 FQNEAQ (reference sequence). This CDR3 has 15 amino acids. CDR3 sequence (DNA): TGTGCCAGCAGCCCGGGAACCGCCGGCAGGTACGAGCAGTACTTC. It specifies CASSPGTAGRYEQYF.

The sample holds one count of this clone. The V gene is TRBV2, the J gene TRBJ2-7; 9 positions match TRBD1. This CDR3 spans 14 amino acids. CDR1 and CDR2 (germline): SNHLY, FYNNEI. V lost 5 bases, J lost 3 bases, and 5 bases stayed unmatched. The CDR3 bases are TGTGCCAGCAGTACCGGGACAGGGTTCTACGAGCAGTACTTC. Residues: CASSTGTGFYEQYF.

The chain combines TRBV19 with TRBJ1-5; D remains ambiguous. Germline values: CDR1 LNHDA, CDR2 SQIVND (reference sequence). CDR3 length: 13 residues. V dropped 5 bases and J dropped 2 bases, with 7 bases sitting between them. The CDR3 here is CASSDRGNQPQHF. CDR3 bases: TGTGCCAGTAGTGATCGGGGCAATCAGCCCCAGCATTTT.

V and J are TRBV6-5 and TRBJ1-2; D uncertain. From germline, CDR1 is MNHEY and CDR2 SVGAGI. The CDR3 has 15 residues. V lost 2 bases to trimming and J lost 2 bases, with 12 bases between them. The CDR3 is CASSYDGPTNYGYTF. CDR3 DNA sequence: TGTGCCAGCAGTTACGATGGGCCAACGAACTATGGCTACACCTTC.